Sequencing of this TCR beta chain was carried out in a study of OX40 agonist ivuxolimab in advanced cancers. Study-wide results and limits: Patients with a partial response at 0.1-3.0 mg/kg had among the lowest clonal expansion.

This clone was counted a single time. Its antigen is not known. Germline V lookup: CDR1 SQVTM, CDR2 ANQGSEA. The CDR3 is made up of 15 amino acids. V dropped 6 bases and J dropped 1; count of bases not matched to a gene: 6. Measured with immunoSEQ multiplex PCR; TCRdb has only the in-frame clones, and not every one. The sample lists approximately 130,000 clones, 85% to 95% occurring once. The genes are TRBV29-1 and TRBJ1-5; the match to TRBD1 covers 10 bases. The source is an adult with an advanced solid tumor such as melanoma, head and neck, liver or kidney cancer. The sequencing here drew on CD4+ or CD8+ T cells sorted from blood, taken in a trial of the OX40 agonist ivuxolimab. The CDR3 DNA reads TGCAGCGTCGGAGGGACAGGGGTGAGCAATCAGCCCCAGCATTTT. Translating it yields CSVGGTGVSNQPQHF.